The 4 T cell receptor beta chains below come from one sample, sequenced in a study of blood T cell repertoires in COVID-19. The repertoire was sequenced with immunoSEQ multiplex PCR; TCRdb's copy has only in-frame clones and lacks some. Here the sample spans about 140,000 clones, around 84% being singletons. The sequencing input was peripheral blood. The receptors were sampled from a human donor in a cohort sampled during active COVID-19.

The chain links TRBV6-5 to TRBJ1-6; tentatively, D is TRBD1 (6 bases). Trimming removed 6 bases at V and 9 bases at J, with 12 bases between. This CDR3 has 13 amino acids. In germline, CDR1 is MNHEY, CDR2 SVGAGI. Written as DNA, the CDR3 is TGTGCCAGCAGGACAGGCCTCCCTTCACCCCTCCACTTT. Translation gives CASRTGLPSPLHF.

This sequence joins TRBV2 and TRBJ1-5, with no clear D. Trimming took off 5 bases at V and 0 bases at J, with 14 bases between the two ends. Germline values: CDR1 SNHLY, CDR2 FYNNEI. CDR3 size: 16 residues. CDR3 DNA: TGTGCCAGCAGTCCCGACACGACGATTAGCAATCAGCCCCAGCATTTT. It encodes CASSPDTTISNQPQHF.

The chain employs TRBV12-5 and TRBJ2-1, with 8 bases aligning to TRBD1. The germline gives CDR1 LGHNT, CDR2 FRNRAP. This CDR3 has 15 amino acids. V shed 3 bases, J shed 5 bases, and the junction held 6 bases outside the gene matches. The CDR3 DNA reads TGTGCTAGTGGTTTAGGGCAGGGGGCGCACAATGAGCAGTTCTTC. Its translation: CASGLGQGAHNEQFF.

V gene TRBV28 combines with J gene TRBJ1-3; the D gene is possibly TRBD1 (5 bases). The CDR3 spans 15 residues. Germline lookup yields CDR1 MDHEN and CDR2 SYDVKM. Trimming removed 5 bases from V and 2 bases from J, with 13 bases in between. This chain's CDR3 is CASSPPHRPGNTIYF. As DNA, the CDR3 is TGTGCCAGCAGTCCGCCTCACAGGCCTGGAAACACCATATATTTT. The full variable domain, its missing parts supplied by reference TRBV28 and TRBJ1-3, is DVKVTQSSRYLVKRTGEKVFLECVQDMDHENMFWYRQDPGLGLRLIYFSYDVKMKEKGDIPEGYSVSREKKERFSLILESASTNQTSMYLCASSPPHRPGNTIYFGEGSWLTVV.